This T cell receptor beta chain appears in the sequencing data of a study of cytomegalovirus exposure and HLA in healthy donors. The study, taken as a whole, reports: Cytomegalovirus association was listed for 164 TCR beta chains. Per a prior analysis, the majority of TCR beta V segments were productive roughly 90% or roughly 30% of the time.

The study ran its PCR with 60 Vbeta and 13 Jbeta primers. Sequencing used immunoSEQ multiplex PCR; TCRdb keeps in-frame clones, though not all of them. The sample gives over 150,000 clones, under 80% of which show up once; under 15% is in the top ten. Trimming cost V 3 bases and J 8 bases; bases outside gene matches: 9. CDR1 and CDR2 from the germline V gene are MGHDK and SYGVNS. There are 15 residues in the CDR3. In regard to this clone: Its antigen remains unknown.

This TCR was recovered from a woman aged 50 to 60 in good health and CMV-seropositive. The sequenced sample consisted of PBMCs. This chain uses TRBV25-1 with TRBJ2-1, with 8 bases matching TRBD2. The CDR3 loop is CASSDEAGVGDEQFF. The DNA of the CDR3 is TGTGCCAGCAGTGACGAAGCGGGGGTAGGAGATGAGCAGTTCTTC.